This T cell receptor beta chain was sequenced in a study of blood T cell repertoires in COVID-19. Study-wide context: T cells, B-cell-depleted T cells, or PBMCs provided the cDNA or gDNA that served as material.

The trim removed 3 bases at V and 3 bases at J, leaving 9 bases unmatched. CDR1 LGHNA and CDR2 YNFKEQ come from the germline V gene. This CDR3 region has 16 residues. Assay used: immunoSEQ multiplex PCR; TCRdb lists only in-frame clones, some missing. In the table there are 300,000 to 450,000 clones, around 87% of which are singletons. The sequenced material came from PBMCs or T cells enriched from blood (not recorded which). This sequence joins TRBV4-2 and TRBJ1-2; 8 nucleotides agree with TRBD1. The sequence was collected from a man aged 40-49 years in a cohort exposed to, infected with or recovered from COVID-19 (not recorded which). The CDR3 loop reads CASSHAFRGRHYGYTF. DNA of the CDR3: TGTGCCAGCAGCCACGCGTTCAGGGGGCGACACTATGGCTACACCTTC.